This T cell receptor beta chain originates from a study of glioma-infiltrating T cells. Findings of the study overall: Non-neoplastic patients had below-expected tissue-blood divergence, while all gliomas exceeded expectation. CDR3 overlap between tissue and blood was very small.

The iRepertoire nested amplicon-rescue multiplex PCR amplified TCR alpha and beta CDR3s from RNA. Input was roughly 85-400 ng of tissue mRNA or PBMC total RNA. MiXCR, run by TCRdb on the multiplex PCR reads, gives a single entry per CDR3 protein. The sample has roughly 120,000 distinct CDR3 sequences; 25% to 30% are singletons. This clonotype was seen repeatedly, ten times or more. Its antigen is currently unknown. Sample: glioma tissue, nonneoplastic brain tissue, or PBMCs (not recorded which). This TCR was sampled from a human donor with low-grade glioma or glioblastoma, undergoing nonglioma brain surgery, or in good health (not recorded which).

CDR3: CASSLGPDRDTEAFF. CDR3 bases: TGTGCCAGCAGCTTAGGCCCGGACAGGGATACTGAAGCTTTCTTT. J is TRBJ1-1 and V is TRBV11-1, with TRBD1 matching 8 bases. The germline V gene encodes CDR1 SGHAT and CDR2 FQDESV (reference sequence). This CDR3 is 15 amino acids long. Trimming took 1 base from V and 5 from J; bases not matched to a gene: 6.